This T cell receptor (beta chain) emerged from a study of post-analysis software for immune sequencing data. Across the whole study: Disease courses included relapsing-remitting, secondary progressive and progressive-relapsing multiple sclerosis. Findings of the study overall: When the samples were clustered directly with F measure, those that had been prepared in the same batch showed strong co-clustering. The study found significantly lower normalized Chao1 diversity in multiple sclerosis patients than in controls.

This clonotype came up once. Its antigen is unidentified. One end of the junction is discordant with germline, which a read error may explain. Libraries were made from TCR beta cDNA, and they carried unique molecular identifiers. There were roughly 1 to 11 million T cells, and approximately 500,000 cDNA molecules came from them. TCRdb fed the PCR reads into MiXCR, producing one record per CDR3 protein. The sample holds about 200,000 distinct CDR3 sequences, roughly 30% seen once. This receptor was taken from a girl aged 2 to 17 with multiple sclerosis. Sequenced: blood.

The CDR3 nucleotides are TGCAGTGCGTATGACAGTGAGCGGTACTTC. This translates into CSAYDSERYF. This chain uses TRBV20-1 with TRBJ2-7; TRBD1 might be the D (5 bases). The CDR3 covers 10 residues. Looked up from germline, CDR1 is DFQATT and CDR2 is SNEGSKA (reference sequence).